Listed below are T cell receptor beta chains from one sample, sequenced in a study of lymphopenia after photon versus proton radiotherapy. This table comes from immunoSEQ multiplex PCR, and its TCRdb copy is limited to in-frame clones, with some not included. The table has about 40,000 clones, about 86% seen once. Source: peripheral blood, taken from a patient treated with proton-based radiotherapy. These TCRs come from a woman between 65 and 79 years old with pancreatic cancer. Some clones in this sample may be carry-over from other donors' samples. Each CDR3 is given with its conserved first and last residue. The order of the fields is CDR3 protein, CDR3 DNA, V gene, J gene, D gene, clone size. D genes are given only for firm matches. Only part of the rows carry a size: once, few, many, or a class if the clone is expanded.

CDR3: CASSEREVLGNEQFF
DNA: TGTGCCAGCAGTGAAAGGGAGGTTCTAGGCAATGAGCAGTTCTTC
V: TRBV2
J: TRBJ2-1
D: -
size: -

CDR3: CASSPPGLAGAGELFF
DNA: TGTGCCAGCTCACCACCAGGACTAGCGGGAGCCGGGGAGCTGTTTTTT
V: TRBV18
J: TRBJ2-2
D: TRBD2
size: -

CDR3: CAWRILRAGYTF
DNA: TGTGCCTGGAGAATCCTCAGGGCTGGCTACACCTTC
V: TRBV30
J: TRBJ1-2
D: -
size: -

CDR3: CASSPMGRTNSPLHF
DNA: TGTGCCAGCAGCCCAATGGGACGGACTAATTCACCCCTCCACTTT
V: TRBV7-9
J: TRBJ1-6
D: -
size: -

CDR3: CASSSPGTGADTQYF
DNA: TGTGCCAGCAGCTCTCCCGGGACAGGGGCAGATACGCAGTATTTT
V: TRBV7-8
J: TRBJ2-3
D: TRBD1
size: -

CDR3: CASSGQGGWSNEQFF
DNA: TGTGCCAGCAGTGGACAGGGGGGATGGTCAAATGAGCAGTTCTTC
V: TRBV28
J: TRBJ2-1
D: TRBD1
size: -

CDR3: CASSLERGQAFF
DNA: TGTGCCAGCAGTTTAGAGAGGGGGCAGGCTTTCTTT
V: TRBV27
J: TRBJ1-1
D: TRBD1
size: -

CDR3: CASSSEQGSTEAFF
DNA: TGTGCCAGCTCATCCGAACAGGGAAGCACTGAAGCTTTCTTT
V: TRBV18
J: TRBJ1-1
D: -
size: -

CDR3: CASSKADPETQYF
DNA: TGTGCCAGCAGCAAAGCGGACCCAGAGACCCAGTACTTC
V: TRBV21-1
J: TRBJ2-5
D: -
size: -

CDR3: CASSQDPLTDTQYF
DNA: TGCGCCAGCAGCCAAGATCCCCTCACAGATACGCAGTATTTT
V: TRBV4-1
J: TRBJ2-3
D: -
size: -

CDR3: CASQVWTSGRNEQFF
DNA: TGTGCCAGCCAGGTTTGGACTAGCGGGAGGAATGAGCAGTTCTTC
V: TRBV5-8
J: TRBJ2-1
D: TRBD2
size: -

CDR3: CASSLLAGQEYSNQPQHF
DNA: TGTGCCAGCAGCTTATTGGCGGGACAGGAGTATAGCAATCAGCCCCAGCATTTT
V: TRBV7-8
J: TRBJ1-5
D: TRBD1
size: -

CDR3: CAWSRPAGGNEKLFF
DNA: TGTGCCTGGAGTAGGCCGGCAGGAGGAAATGAAAAACTGTTTTTT
V: TRBV30
J: TRBJ1-4
D: -
size: -

CDR3: CASSQDLGQGSDNEQFF
DNA: TGCGCCAGCAGCCAAGATTTGGGACAGGGTTCCGACAATGAGCAGTTCTTC
V: TRBV4-3
J: TRBJ2-1
D: TRBD1
size: once

CDR3: CASRKGSSFYEQYF
DNA: TGTGCCAGCAGGAAAGGGAGTAGTTTCTACGAGCAGTACTTC
V: TRBV6-5
J: TRBJ2-7
D: -
size: -